This entry is about one T cell receptor (beta chain). What it recognizes is unknown. The data derive from a study of cytomegalovirus exposure and HLA in healthy donors. With 2 bases removed from V and 4 bases from J, the gap between germline ends came to 9 bases. The CDR3 is made up of 14 amino acids. Germline-derived CDR1 and CDR2 are SGHTA and FQGNSA. General study results and limits: The study designated roughly 150 TCR beta chains cytomegalovirus-associated. Subsequent analysis showed first-cohort TCR clusters tending to co-occur in roughly 130 validation repertoires.

Libraries were prepared by immunoSEQ multiplex PCR; TCRdb keeps only in-frame clonotypes and omits some of them. The sample contains 220,000 or so clones, roughly 84% of which appear only once. Sequencing was done on a sample of PBMCs. The clonotype comes from a young woman in good health and CMV-seropositive. This chain joins TRBV7-2 and TRBJ1-5; D remains ambiguous. CDR3 sequence: CASSLITENQPQHF. CDR3 DNA: TGTGCCAGCAGCTTAATCACCGAGAATCAGCCCCAGCATTTT.